The 8 T cell receptor beta chains below were found in one sample sequenced in a study of cytomegalovirus exposure and HLA in healthy donors. 60 Vbeta and 13 Jbeta primers were used in PCR. This table comes from immunoSEQ multiplex PCR, and its TCRdb copy is limited to in-frame clones, with some not included. The data show 150,000 to 170,000 clones, roughly 70% seen once. Sequenced sample: PBMCs. The source of these receptors is a man aged 30-40 years in good health and CMV-seronegative.

This clone appeared a few times. The V and J genes are TRBV7-9 and TRBJ2-7; D uncertain. Per germline, CDR1 SEHNR and CDR2 FQNEAQ (reference sequence). The CDR3 spans 13 residues. Trimming left V 3 bases short and J 1 base short, with 7 bases between. CDR3 sequence: CASSLYSSYEQYF. CDR3 sequence (DNA): TGTGCCAGCAGCTTGTACAGTTCCTACGAGCAGTACTTC. Drawing the rest from reference TRBV7-9 and TRBJ2-7, the complete variable domain is DTGVSQNPRHKITKRGQNVTFRCDPISEHNRLYWYRQTLGQGPEFLTYFQNEAQLEKSRLLSDRFSAERPKGSFSTLEIQRTEQGDSAMYLCASSLYSSYEQYFGPGTRLTVT.

The CDR3 sequence: CASSPQSSTEAFF. The CDR3 DNA sequence: TGTGCCAGTAGTCCCCAGTCGTCCACTGAAGCTTTCTTT. The V call is TRBV19, the J call TRBJ1-1; D not certain. Germline CDR1 LNHDA, CDR2 SQIVND (reference sequence). The CDR3 spans 13 residues. V shed 5 bases and J shed 4 bases, with 11 bases lying between them.

The rearrangement uses TRBV30 and TRBJ2-5; 8 positions agree with TRBD1. The CDR3 contains 13 residues. The ends lost 1 base at V and 7 bases at J; junction bases unmatched: 5. Per germline, CDR1 GTSNPN and CDR2 SVGIG (reference sequence). CDR3 residues: CAWSALTGGTQYF. CDR3 bases: TGTGCCTGGAGTGCCCTCACAGGGGGGACCCAGTACTTC.

Points on this clone: One junction end does not reproduce the germline sequence, and a read error may be involved. The chain combines TRBV5-6 with TRBJ1-2; 7 positions match TRBD1. This CDR3 contains 13 residues. Germline CDR1 SGHDT, CDR2 YYEEEE. The CDR3 is CASSEDRSPGYPF. CDR3 bases: TGTGCCAGCAGCGAGGACAGGTCTCCGGGCTACCCCTTC. Complete variable domain (other parts from reference TRBV5-6 and TRBJ1-2): DAGVTQSPTHLIKTRGQQVTLRCSPKSGHDTVSWYQQALGQGPQFIFQYYEEEERQRGNFPDRFSGHQFPNYSSELNVNALLLGDSALYLCASSEDRSPGYPFGSGTRLTVV.

The chain links TRBV5-6 to TRBJ1-3; 8 nucleotides match TRBD1. The junction had 1 base not matched to a gene; V was cut back by 2 bases and J by 0 bases. CDR1 and CDR2 (germline): SGHDT, YYEEEE. This CDR3 comprises 15 residues. For the CDR3, the DNA is TGTGCCAGCAGCTTCGGACAGGGCTCTGGAAACACCATATATTTT. The encoded protein is CASSFGQGSGNTIYF.

This clone was seen a single time. The genes are TRBV19 and TRBJ1-5; D not certain. The CDR3 sequence is 17 residues long. V was pared by 0 bases and J by 3 bases, with 15 bases between. The germline gives CDR1 LNHDA, CDR2 SQIVND (reference sequence). As DNA, the CDR3 is TGTGCCAGTAGTATAGATGGGTCGGGGTGGGACAATCAGCCCCAGCATTTT. It encodes CASSIDGSGWDNQPQHF.

The J gene is TRBJ2-5, the V gene TRBV19, with TRBD2 matching over 9 bases. Germline V gene sequence: CDR1 LNHDA, CDR2 SQIVND (reference sequence). J was trimmed by 4 bases and V by 3 bases; bases with no gene match: 15. The CDR3 is made up of 18 amino acids. CDR3 amino acids: CASSIATSGLAGRETQYF. The CDR3 region has the DNA TGTGCCAGTAGTATCGCGACCTCTGGCCTAGCGGGGAGAGAGACCCAGTACTTC.

The CDR3 loop is CASSSRWSGGNYEQYF. The CDR3 DNA follows: TGTGCCAGCAGTTCCCGGTGGAGCGGGGGCAACTACGAGCAGTACTTC. The V gene is TRBV28, the J gene TRBJ2-7; TRBD2 aligns across 8 bases. Germline CDR1 is MDHEN and CDR2 is SYDVKM. Losses at the gene ends were 4 bases for V and 3 bases for J; bases not matched to a gene: 11. This CDR3 region has 16 residues.